These 7 T cell receptor beta chains were all obtained from the same sample, sequenced in a study of vaccination effects on CD4 cells after COVID-19. No antigen has been identified for these receptors. TCRdb keeps only in-frame clones here, not all; method: immunoSEQ multiplex PCR. The sample lists about 45,000 clones, roughly 65% seen once, with about 31% in the top ten. Antigen-specific CD4+ T cells expanded by the ViraFEST assay with viral peptide pools were then sequenced. Following 10 days of culture, CD4+ T cells were isolated. The person had PCR-confirmed SARS-CoV-2 infection between March and December 2020. The material was CD4+ T cells from PBMCs cultured with a peptide pool, obtained before COVID-19 vaccination. The receptors were gathered from a human donor who had a prior SARS-CoV-2 infection.

V usage is TRBV24-1 and J usage is TRBJ2-2; 7 positions agree with TRBD1. In germline, CDR1 is KGHDR, CDR2 SFDVKD. The J segment lost 6 bases and the V segment lost 7 bases, leaving 7 bases of the junction unmatched. CDR3 length: 14 amino acids. The CDR3 region has the DNA TGTGCCACCAGCGAGGGGGCGTTGTCCGGGGAGCTGTTTTTT. This translates into CATSEGALSGELFF.

The CDR3 protein is CASSPRDRVQKLFF. The CDR3 region has the DNA TGTGCCAGCAGTCCACGGGACAGGGTCCAAAAACTGTTTTTT. This chain uses TRBV2 with TRBJ1-4, with TRBD1 matching over 9 bases. J lost 9 bases, V lost 5 bases, and 7 bases had no gene match. CDR3 size: 14 residues. Germline V gives CDR1 SNHLY, CDR2 FYNNEI.

The chain joins TRBV6-2 or TRBV6-3 to TRBJ2-7; 13 bases are a match to TRBD2. The ends lost 6 bases at V and 7 bases at J; junction bases unmatched: 9. The CDR3 runs 15 residues. Germline CDR1 reads MNHEY; CDR2 reads SVGEGT. DNA of the CDR3: TGTGCCAGCAGCCCAAGACTAGCGGGAGGTTGGGAGCAGTACTTC. Translation gives CASSPRLAGGWEQYF.

This clone was counted only a few times. The chain uses TRBV27 and TRBJ1-1; D is ambiguous. Looked up from germline, CDR1 is MNHEY and CDR2 is SMNVEV (reference sequence). The CDR3 spans 13 residues. Deletions cut 7 bases from V and 2 bases from J, with 11 bases between. The CDR3 is CASKLYFNTEAFF. As DNA, the CDR3 is TGTGCCAGCAAACTGTACTTCAACACTGAAGCTTTCTTT.

The J gene is TRBJ1-1, the V gene TRBV7-9; no reliable D call. Germline-derived CDR1 and CDR2 are SEHNR and FQNEAQ (reference sequence). V shed 0 bases and J shed 5 bases, with 16 bases lying between them. The CDR3 is made up of 16 amino acids. The CDR3 region has the DNA TGTGCCAGCAGCTTAGCCTGGATGGAGAAGGGAACTGAAGCTTTCTTT. Amino acid sequence: CASSLAWMEKGTEAFF.

This chain links TRBV7-2 with TRBJ2-5; D is uncertain. Germline V gene data show CDR1 as SGHTA and CDR2 as FQGNSA. Trimming stripped 5 bases from V and 3 bases from J, with 19 bases between. The CDR3 has 16 residues. CDR3 nucleotide sequence: TGTGCCAGCAGCCCCCGGGCCTCCGGCCGTAAAGAGACCCAGTACTTC. Translation gives CASSPRASGRKETQYF.

V usage is TRBV10-3 and J usage is TRBJ1-2; 8 bases match TRBD1. The length of the CDR3 is 14 residues. V trimming: 6 bases; J trimming: 5 bases; junction bases outside the gene matches: 8. Germline V gives CDR1 ENHRY, CDR2 SYGVKD. CDR3 nucleotide sequence: TGTGCCATCAGCCTCGATACAGGGGGTTATGGCTACACCTTC. Residues: CAISLDTGGYGYTF.